This paragraph reports one T cell receptor beta chain. This clonotype was seen repeatedly, ten times or more. The target of this receptor is not known. No base qualities exist here, and no much larger clone lies one base off it. The CDR3, from cysteine to phenylalanine, totals 15 residues. Just CDR3 DNA is preserved here, 45 bases in frame from base 1. The junction shows trimming of 4 bases on V and 0 bases on J, plus 9 bases between the germline ends. Per the germline V gene, MNHEY is the CDR1 and SVGAGI is the CDR2. Synthesis of TCR cDNA relied on 5'RACE template switching, a step that introduced a universal primer site along with unique molecular identifiers. Priming for cDNA synthesis came from both the TCR alpha and TCR beta constant segments. Two PCR steps were used to amplify libraries, with sample barcodes and sequencing adapters being added in the second step. Sequencing of libraries was performed on Illumina HiSeq 2500 (2x100 bp) or NovaSeq (2x150 bp). On the study's bioinformatics: MIGEC handled demultiplexing of reads and collapsing into UMI consensus sequences, while MiXCR performed V(D)J alignment. Vaccine-responding clonotypes were defined with edgeR using replicate PBMC samples, requiring FDR below 0.01 and a log2 fold change above 5 up to day 15. Bulk clonotypes were assigned CD4 or CD8 identity according to which sequenced CD4 or CD8 repertoire held them at higher abundance. Clones were called with MiXCR by TCRdb after fastp trimmed the public reads at Q25, and only in-frame beta chains were retained. Duplicate CDR3 protein sequences are folded into a single record with the most common DNA and genes. These V and J calls rely on TCRdb rather than the paper's analysis. Counted in this sample were fewer than 450,000 distinct CDR3 sequences; roughly 12% of them appeared once. The leading ten clones occupy around 19% of the sample.

This entry is derived from a study of T cells after yellow fever vaccination (dated by TCRdb to the late 2010s). For the study in its entirety: Libraries from fractions with low cell numbers were prepared with the SMART-Seq v4 Ultra Low Input RNA kit. Bulk TCR alpha and beta repertoires were sequenced longitudinally to track T-cell clones before and after primary and booster YFV17D yellow fever vaccination. Two healthy male donors, one aged 18 to 29 and one aged 30 to 40 years, were included in the cohort. Blood samples were taken at several timepoints before and after primary and secondary immunization, and bulk PBMC replicates and cell subsets were isolated. Points the paper makes about the study in general: Because only a couple of donors were included in the study, the extent to which the findings can be generalized is limited. Compared with the primary T-cell response, the secondary T-cell response was faster but weaker, reaching its peak on day 5 rather than on day 15. Computational filtering was needed because FACS-sorted repertoires could contain abundant contaminating clonotypes from the bulk population. A small share of clonotypes was detected in both CD4 and CD8 compartments, with the overlap likely arising from convergent recombination. After the booster, most of the clones that had expanded following primary vaccination were detected again (about 95% of CD4 and around nine tenths of CD8), which suggests that memory was broadly maintained.

This specimen's treatment or condition label, per the study, means: live attenuated yellow fever vaccine strain. At each blood-draw timepoint, two biological replicates of bulk PBMCs were collected. A standard Ficoll-Paque protocol was used to isolate PBMCs from peripheral blood. TriZol was used to extract RNA from bulk PBMCs, CD4 and CD8 fractions, and dextramer-positive and dextramer-negative fractions. The receptor chain draws on TRBV6-5 and TRBJ2-2; the D gene is perhaps TRBD1, on 6 matching bases. Material: PBMCs, obtained on the day of the first yellow fever vaccination. The TCR comes from a man between 18 and 29 years old who received the YFV17D yellow fever vaccine. The sequenced DNA: TGTGCCAGCAGTTGGAACAGGGCGAACACCGGGGAGCTGTTTTTT. It codes for CASSWNRANTGELFF.